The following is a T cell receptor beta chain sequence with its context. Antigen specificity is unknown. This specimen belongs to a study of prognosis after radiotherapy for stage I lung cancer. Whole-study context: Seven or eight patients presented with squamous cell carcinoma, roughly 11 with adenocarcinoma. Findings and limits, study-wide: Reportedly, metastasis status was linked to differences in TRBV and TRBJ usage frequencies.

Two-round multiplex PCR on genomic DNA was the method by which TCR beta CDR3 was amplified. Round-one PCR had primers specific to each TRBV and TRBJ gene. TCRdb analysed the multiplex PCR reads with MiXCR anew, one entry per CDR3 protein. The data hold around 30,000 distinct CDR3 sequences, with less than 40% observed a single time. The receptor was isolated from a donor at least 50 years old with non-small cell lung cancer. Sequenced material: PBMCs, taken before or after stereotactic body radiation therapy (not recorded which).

The CDR3 reads CSASKQEGYTGELFF. The CDR3 DNA reads TGCAGTGCTAGCAAGCAGGAGGGTTACACCGGGGAGCTGTTTTTT. The chain employs TRBV20-1 and TRBJ2-2; a weak D match, TRBD2 (6 bases). The CDR3 runs 15 residues. Trimming took off 3 bases at V and 3 bases at J, with 14 bases between the two ends. CDR1 is DFQATT, CDR2 SNEGSKA, per germline (reference sequence).